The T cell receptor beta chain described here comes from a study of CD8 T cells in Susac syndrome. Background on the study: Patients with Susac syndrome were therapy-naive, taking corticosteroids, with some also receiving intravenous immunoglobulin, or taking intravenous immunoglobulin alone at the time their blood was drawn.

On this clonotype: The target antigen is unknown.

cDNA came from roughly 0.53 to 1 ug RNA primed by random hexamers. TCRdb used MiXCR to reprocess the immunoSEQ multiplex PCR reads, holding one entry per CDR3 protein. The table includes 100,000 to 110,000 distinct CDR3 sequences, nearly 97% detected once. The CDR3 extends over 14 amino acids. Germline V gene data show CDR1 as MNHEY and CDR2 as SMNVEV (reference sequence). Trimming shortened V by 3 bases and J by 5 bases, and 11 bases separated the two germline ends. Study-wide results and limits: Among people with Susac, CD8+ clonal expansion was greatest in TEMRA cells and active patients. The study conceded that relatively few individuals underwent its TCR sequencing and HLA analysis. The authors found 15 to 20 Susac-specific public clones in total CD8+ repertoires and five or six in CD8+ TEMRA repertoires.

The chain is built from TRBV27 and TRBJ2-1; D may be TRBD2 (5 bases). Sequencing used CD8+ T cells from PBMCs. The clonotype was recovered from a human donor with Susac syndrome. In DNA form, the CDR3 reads TGTGCCAGCAGTTTTCCCGGAGGTCACAATGAGCAGTTCTTC. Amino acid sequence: CASSFPGGHNEQFF.